These 28 T cell receptor beta chains were all obtained from the same sample, sequenced in a study of T cell responses to AZD1222 COVID-19 vaccine. The repertoire was sequenced with immunoSEQ multiplex PCR; TCRdb's copy has only in-frame clones and lacks some. The sample shows approximately 170,000 clones, more than 80% of them seen only once. This specimen consisted of peripheral blood, obtained on day 0 of AZD1222 vaccination. The source of these receptors is an adult in good health.

The rearrangement uses TRBV12-3 or TRBV12-4 and TRBJ1-1; no clear D gene. This CDR3 is 12 amino acids long. V lost 0 bases and J lost 6, with 5 bases in between. The CDR3 is CASSLAGPEAFF. CDR3 coding DNA: TGTGCCAGCAGTTTAGCTGGGCCTGAAGCTTTCTTT.

This clone was recorded once. This rearrangement joins TRBV12-3 or TRBV12-4 to TRBJ2-1, with 9 bases identical to TRBD1. This CDR3 comprises 13 residues. Germline trimming cut 6 bases from V and 9 bases from J; bases unmatched to any gene: 6. The CDR3 DNA follows: TGTGCCAGCAGCCGGGACAGGGCCGGTGAGCAGTTCTTC. It encodes CASSRDRAGEQFF.

This clone was seen a handful of times. The V call is TRBV3-1 (or the pseudogene TRBV3-2), the J call TRBJ1-1, with TRBD1 identical over 9 bases. CDR3 length equals 15 residues. J was trimmed by 3 bases and V by 2 bases; bases with no gene match: 4. Germline V gives CDR1 LGHDT, CDR2 YNNKEL (reference sequence). The CDR3 DNA sequence: TGTGCCAGCAGCCAAAAAAGGGACAGGGACACTGAAGCTTTCTTT. It encodes CASSQKRDRDTEAFF.

This sequence joins TRBV28 and TRBJ2-7, with 7 bases matching TRBD1. Unmatched junction bases numbered 13, after V lost 6 bases and J lost 5 bases. The CDR3 sequence is 15 residues long. The germline V gene encodes CDR1 MDHEN and CDR2 SYDVKM. In DNA form, the CDR3 reads TGTGCCAGCAGCCCCGACAGGGCTGTTCCCGACGAGCAGTACTTC. The encoded protein is CASSPDRAVPDEQYF.

This clone has just one count. The rearrangement joins TRBV28 to TRBJ1-3, with D perhaps TRBD1 (5 bases). The CDR3 spans 14 residues. Germline CDR1 is MDHEN and CDR2 is SYDVKM. V lost 3 bases to trimming and J lost 2 bases, with 8 bases between them. The CDR3 region is CASSFPGTGNTIYF. CDR3 nucleotide sequence: TGTGCCAGCAGTTTTCCAGGGACTGGAAACACCATATATTTT. Full variable domain (remainder filled in from reference TRBV28 and TRBJ1-3): DVKVTQSSRYLVKRTGEKVFLECVQDMDHENMFWYRQDPGLGLRLIYFSYDVKMKEKGDIPEGYSVSREKKERFSLILESASTNQTSMYLCASSFPGTGNTIYFGEGSWLTVV.

The V gene is TRBV7-9, the J gene TRBJ1-2; D gene ambiguous. Germline CDR1 is SEHNR and CDR2 is FQNEAQ (reference sequence). The CDR3 loop spans 12 amino acids. Trimming cost V 5 bases and J 3 bases, with 7 bases left between them. This CDR3 reads CASSNGYYGYTF. The CDR3 DNA reads as TGTGCCAGCAGCAACGGATACTATGGCTACACCTTC.

V gene TRBV10-3 combines with J gene TRBJ2-5; 11 positions agree with TRBD2. Looked up from germline, CDR1 is ENHRY and CDR2 is SYGVKD. The CDR3 runs 16 residues. Unmatched junction bases numbered 6, after V lost 6 bases and J lost 0 bases. DNA of the CDR3: TGTGCCATCAGCCCGGGACTAGCGGTGTACCAAGAGACCCAGTACTTC. Translating gives CAISPGLAVYQETQYF.

This clone was detected once. J is TRBJ1-1 and V is TRBV4-3; 8 positions match TRBD1. Germline CDR1 reads LGHNA; CDR2 reads YSLEER. CDR3 length: 14 amino acids. V trimming: 3 bases; J trimming: 4 bases; junction bases outside the gene matches: 4. The CDR3 reads CASSQWTGRTEAFF. CDR3 nucleotide sequence: TGCGCCAGCAGCCAGTGGACAGGGCGCACTGAAGCTTTCTTT.

This chain links TRBV11-2 with TRBJ2-1; TRBD2 aligns across 12 bases. Germline V lookup: CDR1 SGHAT, CDR2 FQNNGV. Trimming cost V 5 bases and J 9 bases; bases outside gene matches: 11. The CDR3 has 16 amino acids. As DNA, the CDR3 is TGTGCCAGCAGCACCCAACCTAGCGGGGGGGCCGGTGAGCAGTTCTTC. This sequence encodes CASSTQPSGGAGEQFF.

This chain links TRBV28 with TRBJ1-6; D possibly corresponds to TRBD1 (5 bases). The CDR3 loop spans 15 amino acids. CDR1 and CDR2 from the germline V gene are MDHEN and SYDVKM. Deletions cut 5 bases from V and 2 bases from J, with 10 bases between. CDR3 protein: CASSRTGTYNSPLHF. The CDR3 DNA sequence: TGTGCCAGCAGTCGAACAGGTACCTATAATTCACCCCTCCACTTT.

V usage is TRBV15 and J usage is TRBJ2-5, with D tentatively TRBD2 (5 bases). The CDR3 has 15 amino acids. Germline CDR1 and CDR2: LNHNV and YYDKDF (reference sequence). Between the trimmed V and J ends, which lost 3 bases and 1 base, there was a span of 12 bases. The CDR3 DNA follows: TGTGCCACCAGCAGCCCCGAGGGCACCCAAGAGACCCAGTACTTC. It translates to CATSSPEGTQETQYF.

The rearrangement joins TRBV6-5 to TRBJ2-2; 7 bases agree with TRBD1. The CDR3 is made up of 14 amino acids. Germline assignment: CDR1 MNHEY and CDR2 SVGAGI. The ends lost 7 bases at V and 6 bases at J; junction bases unmatched: 8. The CDR3 is CASKETGKAGELFF. Here the CDR3 DNA reads TGTGCCAGCAAGGAGACAGGGAAGGCCGGGGAGCTGTTTTTT.

This CDR3 is CASSPQEAGANVLTF. CDR3 sequence (DNA): TGTGCCAGCAGCCCACAGGAGGCTGGGGCCAACGTCCTGACTTTC. The chain has TRBV7-3 and TRBJ2-6; D might be TRBD1 or TRBD2, each matching 5 bases. The V end lost 5 bases, the J end lost 2 bases, and 10 bases lay between the germline ends. From germline, CDR1 is SGHTA and CDR2 FQGTGA. CDR3 length equals 15 residues.

This chain uses TRBV7-9 with TRBJ1-2; D unresolved. The germline CDR1 and CDR2 sequences are SEHNR and FQNEAQ (reference sequence). The V end was cut by 1 base, the J end by 5 bases, with 8 bases between. The CDR3 is made up of 13 amino acids. CDR3 protein: CASSLDGIYGYTF. CDR3 coding DNA: TGTGCCAGCAGCTTAGACGGAATATATGGCTACACCTTC.

The sample holds one count of this clone. The chain joins TRBV11-2 to TRBJ1-5; D remains ambiguous. This CDR3 has 13 residues. Trimming left V 2 bases short and J 5 bases short, with 7 bases between. CDR1 is SGHAT, CDR2 FQNNGV, per germline. In nucleotides, the CDR3 is TGTGCCAGCAGCTTAAACAGCCATCAGCCCCAGCATTTT. It specifies CASSLNSHQPQHF.

The V gene is TRBV10-3, the J gene TRBJ1-1, with TRBD1 identical over 12 bases. V was pared by 7 bases and J by 1 base, with 10 bases of the junction left unmatched. This CDR3 is 17 amino acids long. Germline CDR1 reads ENHRY; CDR2 reads SYGVKD. DNA of the CDR3: TGTGCCATCACCAGACGCCGGGACAGGGGGCGGAACACTGAAGCTTTCTTT. Translation gives CAITRRRDRGRNTEAFF.

This clone is a singleton in its sample. The V and J genes are TRBV6-4 and TRBJ1-5, with D possibly TRBD1 on 5 matching bases. Germline V CDR1 and CDR2: MRHNA, SNTAGT. CDR3 length: 15 amino acids. Trimming took off 3 bases at V and 6 bases at J, with 15 bases between the two ends. CDR3 in amino acids: CASSEGTGIGQPQHF. The CDR3 nucleotides are TGTGCCAGCAGTGAAGGGACCGGGATAGGTCAGCCCCAGCATTTT.

CDR3 sequence reads: CASSQGTVAYEQYF. CDR3 DNA: TGTGCCAGCAGCCAAGGGACAGTAGCCTACGAGCAGTACTTC. The gene calls are TRBV4-2 and TRBJ2-7; D is possibly TRBD1 (6 bases). Germline V gives CDR1 LGHNA, CDR2 YNFKEQ. The V end lost 1 base, the J end lost 2 bases, and 9 bases lay between the germline ends. This CDR3 has 14 residues.

The chain employs TRBV6-5 and TRBJ1-1, with 7 bases fitting TRBD1. Germline V gives CDR1 MNHEY, CDR2 SVGAGI. The J segment lost 5 bases and the V segment lost 10 bases, leaving 16 bases of the junction unmatched. This CDR3 has 15 residues. CDR3 DNA: TGTGCCACCGATGGACAGGACTCATGGGAGACTGAAGCTTTCTTT. This gives the protein CATDGQDSWETEAFF.

The V gene is TRBV11-2, the J gene TRBJ2-1; D perhaps matches TRBD2 (5 bases). In germline, CDR1 is SGHAT, CDR2 FQNNGV. Trimming stripped 3 bases from V and 9 bases from J, with 18 bases between. The CDR3 consists of 15 residues. CDR3 DNA: TGTGCCAGCAGCTTTCGAGCGTCCCGCGAGGGTGAGCAGTTCTTC. This codes for CASSFRASREGEQFF.

V usage is TRBV10-3 and J usage is TRBJ1-2; weak D call: TRBD1 (5 bases). Between the trimmed V and J ends, which lost 4 bases and 4 bases, there was a span of 10 bases. Germline-derived CDR1 and CDR2 are ENHRY and SYGVKD. The length of the CDR3 is 13 residues. The CDR3 region is CAISVGESYGYTF. CDR3 nucleotide sequence: TGTGCCATCAGTGTGGGGGAGAGCTATGGCTACACCTTC.

The genes are TRBV5-1 and TRBJ2-5; 9 bases line up with TRBD2. The J segment lost 5 bases and the V segment lost 4 bases, leaving 12 bases of the junction unmatched. CDR3 length equals 16 residues. CDR1 and CDR2 (germline): SGHRS, YFSETQ. This chain's CDR3 is CASSPSPLAGLETQYF. In nucleotides, the CDR3 is TGCGCCAGCAGCCCATCCCCGCTAGCGGGGTTGGAGACCCAGTACTTC.

The CDR3 DNA follows: TGCGCCAGCAGCTCCGGGACTAGCGGCAGCGGTGAGCAGTTCTTC. Translating gives CASSSGTSGSGEQFF. The V call is TRBV5-1, the J call TRBJ2-1, with 11 bases matching TRBD2. This CDR3 has 15 residues. Trimming removed 3 bases from V and 9 bases from J; junction bases left unmatched: 8. Germline CDR1 SGHRS, CDR2 YFSETQ.

The chain employs TRBV2 and TRBJ2-2, with D maybe TRBD2 (5 bases). There are 16 residues in the CDR3. Looked up from germline, CDR1 is SNHLY and CDR2 is FYNNEI. Trimming took 3 bases from V and 3 from J, leaving 14 bases between them. DNA for the CDR3: TGTGCCAGCAGTGAGATAGACTGGCGGGACACCGGGGAGCTGTTTTTT. Translation: CASSEIDWRDTGELFF.

This chain connects TRBV6-5 to TRBJ2-3; no reliable D call. Germline V gives CDR1 MNHEY, CDR2 SVGAGI. The CDR3 consists of 12 residues. V was pared by 0 bases and J by 10 bases, with 8 bases between. Here the CDR3 reads CASSYSNVAQYF. DNA of the CDR3: TGTGCCAGCAGTTACTCGAACGTGGCGCAGTATTTT.

V and J are TRBV9 and TRBJ2-4; D ambiguous. CDR1 is SGDLS and CDR2 is YYNGEE in the germline V gene. The CDR3 has 14 amino acids. V lost 0 bases and J lost 8, with 12 bases in between. CDR3 bases: TGTGCCAGCAGCGTAGAAGGTTCTTGGGACATTCAGTACTTC. Translated: CASSVEGSWDIQYF.

The J gene is TRBJ1-4, the V gene TRBV15; 7 nucleotides match TRBD1. After removal of 6 bases from V and 5 bases from J, the junction contained 6 bases not matched to a gene. Germline CDR1 and CDR2: LNHNV and YYDKDF (reference sequence). The CDR3 is 14 residues long. CDR3 nucleotides: TGTGCCACCAGAGAAGGGACAGACAATGAAAAACTGTTTTTT. Translated, it gives CATREGTDNEKLFF.

The rearrangement links TRBV4-3 to TRBJ2-2, with a weak D call TRBD2 (6 bases). V lost 4 bases and J 4 bases, leaving 13 bases between the germline ends. Germline lookup yields CDR1 LGHNA and CDR2 YSLEER. This CDR3 is 15 amino acids long. The CDR3 DNA reads TGCGCCAGCAGCCGGTACCCGGGAGTCACCGGGGAGCTGTTTTTT. Protein: CASSRYPGVTGELFF.